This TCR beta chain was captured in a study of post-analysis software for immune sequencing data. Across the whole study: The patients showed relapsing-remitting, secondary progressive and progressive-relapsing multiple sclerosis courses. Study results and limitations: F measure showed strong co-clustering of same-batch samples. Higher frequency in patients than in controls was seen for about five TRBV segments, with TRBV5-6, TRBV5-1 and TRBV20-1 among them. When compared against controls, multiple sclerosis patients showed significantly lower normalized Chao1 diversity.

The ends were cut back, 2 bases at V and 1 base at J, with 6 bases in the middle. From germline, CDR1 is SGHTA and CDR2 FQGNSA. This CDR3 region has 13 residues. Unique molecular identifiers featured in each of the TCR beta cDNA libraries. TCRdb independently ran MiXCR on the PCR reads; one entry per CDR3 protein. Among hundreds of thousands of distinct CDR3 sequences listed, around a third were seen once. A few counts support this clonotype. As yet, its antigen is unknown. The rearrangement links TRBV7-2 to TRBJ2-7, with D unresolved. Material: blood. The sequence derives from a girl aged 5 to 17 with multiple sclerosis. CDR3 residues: CASSLRGSYEQYF. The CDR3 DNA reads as TGTGCCAGCAGCTTAAGAGGTTCCTACGAGCAGTACTTC.